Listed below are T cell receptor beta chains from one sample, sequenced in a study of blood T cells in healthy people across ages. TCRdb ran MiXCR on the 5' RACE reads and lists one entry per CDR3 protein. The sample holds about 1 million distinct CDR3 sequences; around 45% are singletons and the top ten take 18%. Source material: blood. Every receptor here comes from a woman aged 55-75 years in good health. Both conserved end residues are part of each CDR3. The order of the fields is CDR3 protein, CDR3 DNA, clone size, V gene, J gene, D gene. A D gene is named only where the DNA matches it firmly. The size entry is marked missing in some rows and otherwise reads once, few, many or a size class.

CASSRAGGPETGEQYF	TGTGCCAGCAGTCGAGCGGGAGGGCCTGAAACGGGCGAGCAGTACTTC	-	TRBV6-6	TRBJ2-7	TRBD2
CSAWDGRALEGADTQYF	TGCAGTGCTTGGGACGGGAGGGCCCTCGAGGGAGCAGATACGCAGTATTTT	-	TRBV20-1	TRBJ2-3	TRBD2
CAGRDPRSGNIQYF	TGTGCCGGTCGGGACCCCAGGTCCGGAAACATTCAGTACTTC	-	TRBV6-5	TRBJ2-4	-
CASSSGELNTEAFF	TGTGCCAGCAGTTCAGGGGAATTGAACACTGAAGCTTTCTTT	-	TRBV6-5	TRBJ1-1	-
CAKKGRVGEDTQYF	TGTGCCAAGAAAGGGAGGGTGGGAGAAGATACGCAGTATTTT	-	TRBV12-3/TRBV12-4	TRBJ2-3	TRBD2
CARSFQGYEQYF	TGTGCCCGCAGTTTCCAGGGATACGAGCAGTACTTC	once	TRBV28	TRBJ2-7	-
CASSGWTSGPHNEQFF	TGTGCCAGCAGTGGCTGGACTAGCGGGCCTCACAATGAGCAGTTCTTC	-	TRBV25-1	TRBJ2-1	TRBD2
CSAQVLALQETQYF	TGCAGTGCTCAGGTCCTAGCGCTCCAAGAGACCCAGTACTTC	-	TRBV20-1	TRBJ2-5	-
CSVEDYGRATDTQYF	TGCAGCGTTGAAGATTACGGGAGGGCAACAGATACGCAGTATTTT	-	TRBV29-1	TRBJ2-3	TRBD2
CASSLYRREETQYF	TGTGCCAGCAGTTTATACAGGAGAGAAGAGACCCAGTACTTC	-	TRBV12-3/TRBV12-4	TRBJ2-5	-
CASSSGGGSPNQPQHF	TGTGCCAGCAGTTCAGGGGGGGGTTCCCCCAATCAGCCCCAGCATTTT	-	TRBV12-3/TRBV12-4	TRBJ1-5	TRBD1
CSAKRLAGGPREQYF	TGCAGTGCTAAAAGGTTGGCGGGAGGGCCTCGTGAGCAGTACTTC	-	TRBV20-1	TRBJ2-7	TRBD2
CASSFGWDRGRNNEQFF	TGTGCCAGCAGTTTCGGATGGGACAGGGGGCGAAACAATGAGCAGTTCTTC	-	TRBV28	TRBJ2-1	TRBD1
CSGVLAGQGMSEQYF	TGCAGCGGTGTCCTGGCTGGACAGGGGATGAGTGAGCAGTACTTC	-	TRBV29-1	TRBJ2-7	TRBD1
CASSVGGQEQETQYF	TGTGCCAGCAGCGTAGGGGGACAGGAGCAAGAGACCCAGTACTTC	once	TRBV9	TRBJ2-5	TRBD1
CASSLSGMEAKNIQYF	TGTGCCAGCAGTTTAAGCGGCATGGAAGCCAAAAACATTCAGTACTTC	few	TRBV28	TRBJ2-4	-
CASSGAGTGANEQYF	TGTGCCAGCAGCGGCGCCGGGACAGGGGCCAATGAGCAGTACTTC	-	TRBV14	TRBJ2-7	TRBD1
CASTRTLGQGGAYEQYF	TGTGCCAGCACCCGTACTTTAGGCCAGGGGGGGGCCTACGAGCAGTACTTC	-	TRBV12-3/TRBV12-4	TRBJ2-7	-
CASSAGSGVVEETQYF	TGTGCCAGCAGTGCAGGCTCCGGAGTAGTCGAAGAGACCCAGTACTTC	few	TRBV6-1	TRBJ2-5	-
CASSLGGTGVGNQPQHF	TGTGCCAGCAGCTTGGGAGGGACAGGGGTGGGCAATCAGCCCCAGCATTTT	-	TRBV7-9	TRBJ1-5	TRBD1
CASSMRWGTGELFF	TGTGCCAGCAGCATGCGTTGGGGCACCGGGGAGCTGTTTTTT	-	TRBV11-3	TRBJ2-2	-
CASSDIPSYGYTF	TGTGCCAGCAGTGACATCCCCTCCTATGGCTACACCTTC	few	TRBV27	TRBJ1-2	-
CSASGVRVREQFF	TGCAGTGCTAGTGGTGTTCGGGTAAGGGAGCAGTTCTTC	-	TRBV20-1	TRBJ2-1	-
CAISSASNPYNEQFF	TGTGCCATCAGCAGCGCGAGTAACCCCTACAATGAGCAGTTCTTC	-	TRBV10-3	TRBJ2-1	-
CARGDPGRAGPVDIQYF	TGTGCCCGAGGGGACCCCGGAAGAGCGGGGCCGGTGGACATTCAGTACTTC	-	TRBV27	TRBJ2-4	TRBD2
CASSFLAGGPTETQYF	TGTGCCAGCAGCTTCCTAGCGGGAGGGCCGACAGAGACCCAGTACTTC	few	TRBV5-5	TRBJ2-5	TRBD2
CSATSPSGGSYNEQFF	TGCAGTGCTACGTCTCCCAGCGGGGGCTCCTACAATGAGCAGTTCTTC	many	TRBV20-1	TRBJ2-1	TRBD2
CASREWTAGELFF	TGTGCCAGCAGGGAATGGACGGCCGGGGAGCTGTTTTTT	-	TRBV6-1	TRBJ2-2	-
CASSVRDWTYEQYF	TGTGCCAGCAGTGTCCGGGACTGGACCTACGAGCAGTACTTC	-	TRBV2	TRBJ2-7	-
CASLYRDSDKQYF	TGTGCCAGTCTTTACCGGGACTCTGACAAGCAGTACTTC	many	TRBV2	TRBJ2-7	-
CSAWAKSYNEQFF	TGCAGTGCTTGGGCCAAGTCCTACAATGAGCAGTTCTTC	-	TRBV20-1	TRBJ2-1	-
CASSQPGQGANEQFF	TGTGCCAGCAGCCAACCGGGACAGGGGGCCAATGAGCAGTTCTTC	few	TRBV4-2	TRBJ2-1	TRBD1
CASSEGPAGGINEQFF	TGTGCCAGCAGTGAAGGCCCAGCGGGAGGGATCAATGAGCAGTTCTTC	-	TRBV6-1	TRBJ2-1	TRBD2
CASRGGPSYEQYF	TGTGCCAGCAGGGGGGGACCCTCCTACGAACAGTACTTC	-	TRBV2	TRBJ2-7	-
CASSLVPTQETQYF	TGTGCCAGCAGCTTAGTTCCCACTCAAGAGACCCAGTACTTC	-	TRBV11-1	TRBJ2-5	-
CASSLQDRGFQDTEAFF	TGCGCCAGCAGCTTGCAGGACAGGGGATTTCAGGACACTGAAGCTTTCTTT	-	TRBV5-1	TRBJ1-1	TRBD1
CASSPVAGGSYEQYF	TGTGCCAGCAGCCCCGTAGCGGGAGGGAGTTACGAGCAGTACTTC	few	TRBV3-1	TRBJ2-7	TRBD2
CASSLATRYEQYF	TGCGCCAGCAGCCTCGCCACCCGCTACGAGCAGTACTTC	few	TRBV5-1	TRBJ2-7	-
CASSLGASGFEGSYNEQFF	TGTGCCAGCAGCTTAGGAGCTAGCGGGTTCGAGGGCTCCTACAATGAGCAGTTCTTC	-	TRBV7-8	TRBJ2-1	TRBD2
CASSLQGPPQYF	TGTGCCAGCAGCTTACAGGGACCACCGCAGTACTTC	-	TRBV7-3	TRBJ2-5	-
CASSSLRDPLNVEQYF	TGTGCCAGCAGTTCGCTCCGGGACCCCCTTAACGTTGAGCAGTACTTC	-	TRBV6-2/TRBV6-3	TRBJ2-5	-
CASSHPGLRGTQYF	TGTGCCAGCAGCCATCCTGGACTGCGCGGGACCCAGTACTTC	-	TRBV13	TRBJ2-5	-
CASSLEGWADTQYF	TGTGCCAGCAGTTTAGAGGGGTGGGCAGATACGCAGTATTTT	few	TRBV28	TRBJ2-3	-
CASSLSLAGGSEQFF	TGTGCCAGCAGTTTAAGTCTAGCGGGAGGGAGTGAGCAGTTCTTC	few	TRBV27	TRBJ2-1	TRBD2
CASSEGRGSNQPQHF	TGTGCCAGCAGTGAGGGTCGGGGGTCCAATCAGCCCCAGCATTTT	few	TRBV2	TRBJ1-5	-